This TCR beta chain was captured in a study of T cell changes during pregnancy in multiple sclerosis. The length of the CDR3 is 15 residues. V trimming: 3 bases; J trimming: 8 bases; junction bases outside the gene matches: 8. CDR1 is KGHSH and CDR2 is LQKENI in the germline V gene. Repertoires were generated with immunoSEQ multiplex PCR, while TCRdb's copy carries only in-frame clones and drops some. Of some 40,000 clones in the sample, 90% to 95% were seen once. This sequence joins TRBV18 and TRBJ1-4, with 8 bases lining up with TRBD1. Sequences were derived from CD8+ T cells from peripheral blood mononuclear cells, sampled in the third trimester of pregnancy. The TCR originated in a female donor with multiple sclerosis, enrolled in a pregnancy study. CDR3: CASSPSTGAGEKLFF. For the CDR3, the DNA is TGTGCCAGCTCACCCTCGACAGGGGCGGGCGAAAAACTGTTTTTT.